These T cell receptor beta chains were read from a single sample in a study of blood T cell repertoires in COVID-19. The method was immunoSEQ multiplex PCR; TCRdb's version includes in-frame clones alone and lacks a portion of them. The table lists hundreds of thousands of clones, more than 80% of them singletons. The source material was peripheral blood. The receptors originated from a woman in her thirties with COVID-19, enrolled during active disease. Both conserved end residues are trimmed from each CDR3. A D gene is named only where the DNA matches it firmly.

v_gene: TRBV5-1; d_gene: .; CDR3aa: ASSSLSHVGSGEQY
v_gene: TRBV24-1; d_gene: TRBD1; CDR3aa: ATSDSRTGVNTEAF
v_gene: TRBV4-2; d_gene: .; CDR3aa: ATGIPNYGYT
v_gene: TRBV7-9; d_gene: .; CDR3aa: ASSFRGNNSPLH
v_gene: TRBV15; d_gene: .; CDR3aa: ATSRDGPGTGTSTDTQY
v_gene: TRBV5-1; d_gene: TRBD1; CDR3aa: ASSILQGAGYGYT
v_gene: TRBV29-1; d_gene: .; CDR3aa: SVEETAGDYGYT
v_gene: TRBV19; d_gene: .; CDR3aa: ASSIYEGTDTQY
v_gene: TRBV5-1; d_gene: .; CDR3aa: ASSFSGFGNTIY
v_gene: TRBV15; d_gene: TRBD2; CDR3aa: ATSRLAGAGTDTQY
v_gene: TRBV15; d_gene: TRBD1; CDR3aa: ATTEKRQGAGNTIY
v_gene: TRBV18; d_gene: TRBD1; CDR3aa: ASSPLTLGGFHEQY
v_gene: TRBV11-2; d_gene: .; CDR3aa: ASSLSGAGANYGYT
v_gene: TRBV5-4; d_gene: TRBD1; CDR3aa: ASSSNRGSYNEQF
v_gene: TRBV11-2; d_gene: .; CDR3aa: ASSLGARFKPHEPEQF
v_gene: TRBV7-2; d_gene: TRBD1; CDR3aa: ASSSARGLNSPLH
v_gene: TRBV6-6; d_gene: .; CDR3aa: ASSDRLSGNTIY
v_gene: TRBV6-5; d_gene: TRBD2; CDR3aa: ASSVAGTETQY
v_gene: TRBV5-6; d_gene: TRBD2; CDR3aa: ASTLEGLAVQDTQY
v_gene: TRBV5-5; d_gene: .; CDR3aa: ASTRVGRANYGYT
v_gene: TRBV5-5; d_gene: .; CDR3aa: ASSLQGTNYGYT
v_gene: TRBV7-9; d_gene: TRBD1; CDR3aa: ASSFTRGPGRTSTDTQY
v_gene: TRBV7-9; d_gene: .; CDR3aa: ASSLSISADTQY
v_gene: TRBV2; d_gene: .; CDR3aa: ASSVEGEGTEAF
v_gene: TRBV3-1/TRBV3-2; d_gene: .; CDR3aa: ASSQDLTGALSTDTQY
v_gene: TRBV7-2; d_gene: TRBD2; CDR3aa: ASSSGTSGYQETQY
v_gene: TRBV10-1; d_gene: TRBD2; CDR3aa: ASSQKREGYNEQF
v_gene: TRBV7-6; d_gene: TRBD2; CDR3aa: ASSLGGGNTDTQY
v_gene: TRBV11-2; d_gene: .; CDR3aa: ASHQGANYGYT
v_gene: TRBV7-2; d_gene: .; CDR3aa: ASSSTGTSGNTIY
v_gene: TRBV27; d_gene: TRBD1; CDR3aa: ASSPYRGFETQY
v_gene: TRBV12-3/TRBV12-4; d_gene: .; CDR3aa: ASSFWGVDEQF
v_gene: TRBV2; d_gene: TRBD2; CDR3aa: ASSKTSGVNEQF
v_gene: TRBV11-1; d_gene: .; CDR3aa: ASSPPGAWETQY
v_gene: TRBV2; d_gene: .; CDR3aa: ASSVGQSTDTQY
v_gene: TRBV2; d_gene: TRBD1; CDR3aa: ASRTSGTASYEQY
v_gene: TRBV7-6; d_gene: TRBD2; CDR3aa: ASSLEVSGRGNNEQF
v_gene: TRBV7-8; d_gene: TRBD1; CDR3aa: ASSLAYRGRGRGIKQF
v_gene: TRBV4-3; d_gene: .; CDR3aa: ASSPDVTRHQH
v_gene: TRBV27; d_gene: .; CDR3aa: ASRIRPSSGNTIY
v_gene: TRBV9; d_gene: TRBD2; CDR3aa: ASSQTSGVTDTQY
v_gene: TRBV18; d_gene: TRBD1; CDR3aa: ASSRGQPNTGELF
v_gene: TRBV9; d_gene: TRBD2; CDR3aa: ASSEGLAGRAYEQY
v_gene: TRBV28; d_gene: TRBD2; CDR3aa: ASSSTGTSVSSYNEQF
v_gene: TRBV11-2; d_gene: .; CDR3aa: ASSTGYEQF